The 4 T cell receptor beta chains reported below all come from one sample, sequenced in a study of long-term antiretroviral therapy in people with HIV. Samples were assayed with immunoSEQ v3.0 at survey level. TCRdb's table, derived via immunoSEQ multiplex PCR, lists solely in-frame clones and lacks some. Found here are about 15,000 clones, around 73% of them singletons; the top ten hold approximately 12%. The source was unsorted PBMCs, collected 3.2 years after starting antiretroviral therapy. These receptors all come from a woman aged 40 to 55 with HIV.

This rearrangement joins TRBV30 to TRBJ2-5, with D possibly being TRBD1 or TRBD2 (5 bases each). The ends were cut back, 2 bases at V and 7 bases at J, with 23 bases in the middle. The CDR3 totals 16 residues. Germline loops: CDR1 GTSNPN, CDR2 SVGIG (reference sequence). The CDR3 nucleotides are TGTGCCTGGAGTCCCAGGGACGTAGGATCTTGGGGGACCCAGTACTTC. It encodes CAWSPRDVGSWGTQYF. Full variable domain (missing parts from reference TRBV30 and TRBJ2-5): SQTIHQWPATLVQPVGSPLSLECTVEGTSNPNLYWYRQAAGRGLQLLFYSVGIGQISSEVPQNLSASRPQDRQFILSSKKLLLSDSGFYLCAWSPRDVGSWGTQYFGPGTRLLVL.

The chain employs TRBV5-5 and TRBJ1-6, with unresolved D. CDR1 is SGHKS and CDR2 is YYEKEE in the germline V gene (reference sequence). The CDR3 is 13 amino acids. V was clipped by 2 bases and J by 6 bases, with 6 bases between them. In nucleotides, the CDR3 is TGTGCCAGCAGCTTCGTCCGTAATTCACCCCTCCACTTT. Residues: CASSFVRNSPLHF.

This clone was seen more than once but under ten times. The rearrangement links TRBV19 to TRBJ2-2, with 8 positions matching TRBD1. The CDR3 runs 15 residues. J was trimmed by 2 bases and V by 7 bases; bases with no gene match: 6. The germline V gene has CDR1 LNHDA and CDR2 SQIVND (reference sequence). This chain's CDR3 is CASTLDRENTGELFF. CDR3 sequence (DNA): TGTGCCAGTACCCTGGACAGGGAAAACACCGGGGAGCTGTTTTTT.

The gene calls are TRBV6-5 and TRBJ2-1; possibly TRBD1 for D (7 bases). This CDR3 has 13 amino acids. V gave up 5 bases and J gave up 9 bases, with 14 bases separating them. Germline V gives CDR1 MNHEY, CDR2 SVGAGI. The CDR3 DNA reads TGTGCCAGCAGTACCCAGGGGGGAGGTGAGCAGTTCTTC. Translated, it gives CASSTQGGGEQFF.